What follows are 2 T cell receptor beta chains derived from one specimen sequenced in a study of tumor-infiltrating lymphocytes in primary liver carcinoma. Synthesis of TCR beta cDNA was carried out from 450 to 650 ng total RNA with a constant-region primer. Slightly modified ARM-PCR with three nested multiplex PCR rounds yielded TCR beta libraries. Amplification in the first two PCR rounds was performed using TRBV1-TRBV30 forward primers and a C-beta reverse primer for 10 cycles each. TCRdb re-derived calls from the multiplex PCR reads in MiXCR, one entry per CDR3 protein. The sample consists of approximately 340,000 distinct CDR3 sequences, about two thirds of them appearing once. Blood RNA came from unsorted whole blood; germline DNA was also extracted. Sequencing used peripheral blood. Every receptor here comes from a man in his forties or fifties with primary liver carcinoma and hepatitis B virus infection.

For this clonotype: One end of the junction varies from germline; a read error may be responsible. The DNA for the CDR3 is TGTGCCTGGAGAGGGGCAGGGGCTGACAATGAGCAGCTCTTC. Protein product: CAWRGAGADNEQLF. This rearrangement joins TRBV30 to TRBJ2-1, with a tentative D call TRBD1 (6 bases). This CDR3 comprises 14 residues. Looked up from germline, CDR1 is GTSNPN and CDR2 is SVGIG (reference sequence).

Worth noting for this clonotype: A much larger clone sits a single nucleotide away, making a read error possible. The chain has TRBV6-5 and TRBJ1-5, with D possibly matching TRBD1 (6 bases). V gave up 7 bases and J gave up 4 bases, with 14 bases separating them. CDR1 MNHEY and CDR2 SVGAGI come from the germline V gene. This CDR3 is built from 14 residues. The CDR3 sequence is CASTLTGFNQPQHF. CDR3 sequence (DNA): TGTGCCAGCACCCTTACAGGGTTTAATCAGCCCCAGCATTTT.